These 15 T cell receptor beta chains were sequenced from one sample in a study of response to subunit inactivated influenza vaccine. TCRdb itself ran the RT-PCR reads through MiXCR, one entry per CDR3 protein. The data contain around 190,000 distinct CDR3 sequences, around a tenth of them singletons. Sequenced here: non-naive T cells sorted from PBMCs, sampled on the day of vaccination. These receptors were obtained from a man aged 50-59 years who received an inactivated influenza vaccine.

This clonotype was seen more than once but under ten times. The rearrangement joins TRBV4-2 to TRBJ2-2; 11 nucleotides agree with TRBD1. V was clipped by 5 bases and J by 6 bases; unmatched bases: 8. The CDR3 has 16 residues. The germline V gene has CDR1 LGHNA and CDR2 YNFKEQ. The CDR3 DNA is TGTGCCAGCAGCTCTAACCCGGGACAGGGGGCCGGGGAGCTGTTTTTT. Translated, it gives CASSSNPGQGAGELFF.

The rearrangement links TRBV2 to TRBJ2-7; D is uncertain. This CDR3 is built from 14 residues. Looked up from germline, CDR1 is SNHLY and CDR2 is FYNNEI. Between the trimmed V and J ends, which lost 6 bases and 2 bases, there was a span of 14 bases. Here the CDR3 reads CASSGQSGAYEQYF. CDR3 bases: TGTGCCAGCAGCGGGCAGTCCGGTGCCTACGAGCAGTACTTC. The full variable domain, with the rest looked up from reference TRBV2 and TRBJ2-7, is EPEVTQTPSHQVTQMGQEVILRCVPISNHLYFYWYRQILGQKVEFLVSFYNNEISEKSEIFDDQFSVERPDGSNFTLKIRSTKLEDSAMYFCASSGQSGAYEQYFGPGTRLTVT.

The chain is built from TRBV4-2 and TRBJ2-7, with D tentatively TRBD2 (6 bases). Germline CDR1 is LGHNA and CDR2 is YNFKEQ. The CDR3 sequence is 16 residues long. The V end was cut by 1 base, the J end by 5 bases, with 18 bases between. The CDR3 nucleotides read TGTGCCAGCAGCCAAGTTTCTGTGCGGGAATTCGACGAGCAGTACTTC. Protein sequence: CASSQVSVREFDEQYF.

In this sample, this clonotype turned up many times. The chain carries TRBV29-1 and TRBJ2-7, with D possibly TRBD2 on 6 matching bases. V lost 4 bases and J 4 bases, leaving 11 bases between the germline ends. This CDR3 region has 12 residues. Germline V lookup: CDR1 SQVTM, CDR2 ANQGSEA. CDR3 loop: CSVGSEGYEQYF. CDR3 sequence (DNA): TGCAGCGTTGGTTCGGAGGGTTACGAGCAGTACTTC.

The table lists this clonotype with many counts. The rearrangement links TRBV15 to TRBJ2-2; TRBD2 is a possible D gene (6 bases). Trimming removed 2 bases from V and 7 bases from J, with 14 bases in between. The length of the CDR3 is 15 residues. The germline gives CDR1 LNHNV, CDR2 YYDKDF (reference sequence). DNA for the CDR3: TGTGCCACCAGCAGACGCGGGGCCGGCGGCGGGGAGCTGTTTTTT. Protein: CATSRRGAGGGELFF.

There are a few counts of this clonotype. The J gene is TRBJ2-5, the V gene TRBV6-2 or TRBV6-3, with TRBD2 identical over 7 bases. Germline V lookup: CDR1 MNHEY, CDR2 SVGEGT. The CDR3 covers 16 residues. The V and J ends lost 1 base and 0 bases, in that order; junction bases with no gene match: 5. DNA of the CDR3: TGTGCCAGCAGTTACTGGGCTAGCGGATACCAAGAGACCCAGTACTTC. Residues: CASSYWASGYQETQYF.

This clonotype was counted at least ten times. The chain uses TRBV6-5 and TRBJ2-3, with 8 bases fitting TRBD2. This CDR3 is 15 amino acids long. V dropped 4 bases and J dropped 3; count of bases not matched to a gene: 6. Germline CDR1 reads MNHEY; CDR2 reads SVGAGI. CDR3 sequence: CASSSQAGATDTQYF. The CDR3 coding sequence is TGTGCCAGCAGTTCCCAAGCGGGGGCTACAGATACGCAGTATTTT.

The chain uses TRBV7-3 and TRBJ2-2, with TRBD2 identical over 8 bases. This CDR3 contains 16 residues. The junction had 9 bases not matched to a gene; V was cut back by 5 bases and J by 4 bases. CDR1 and CDR2 (germline): SGHTA, FQGTGA. CDR3 protein: CASSRREGSFTGELFF. The CDR3 DNA sequence: TGTGCCAGCAGCCGTCGGGAGGGCTCCTTCACCGGGGAGCTGTTTTTT.

This chain uses TRBV28 with TRBJ2-5; TRBD2 aligns across 7 bases. In germline, CDR1 is MDHEN, CDR2 SYDVKM. V was pared by 3 bases and J by 2 bases, with 9 bases of the junction left unmatched. This CDR3 is 16 amino acids long. The CDR3 spells CASSFSGLVDQETQYF. The CDR3 DNA follows: TGTGCCAGCAGTTTCTCTGGACTAGTTGATCAAGAGACCCAGTACTTC.

This clonotype showed up many times. The CDR3 DNA reads TGTGCCAGCAGCTTAACCCGGGGGAGCACTGAAGCTTTCTTT. Translating it yields CASSLTRGSTEAFF. The genes are TRBV7-9 and TRBJ1-1; the D gene is possibly TRBD1 (5 bases). The CDR3 spans 14 residues. CDR1 SEHNR and CDR2 FQNEAQ come from the germline V gene (reference sequence). Trimming pared 2 bases from V and 4 bases from J, leaving 11 bases between.

The chain joins TRBV24-1 to TRBJ2-2; 11 positions agree with TRBD1. CDR3 length equals 17 residues. With V trimmed by 5 bases and J by 6 bases, 10 bases remained unmatched. CDR1 and CDR2 (germline): KGHDR, SFDVKD. The DNA for the CDR3 is TGTGCCACCAGTGCCATTGCTCAGGGACAGGGGGCCGGGGAGCTGTTTTTT. As protein: CATSAIAQGQGAGELFF.

There are a few counts of this clonotype. The chain carries TRBV5-5 and TRBJ2-5; TRBD2 matches 8 bases. Germline assignment: CDR1 SGHKS and CDR2 YYEKEE (reference sequence). Unmatched junction bases numbered 2, after V lost 0 bases and J lost 4 bases. This CDR3 has 14 residues. CDR3 DNA: TGTGCCAGCAGCTTGGTCGGGGGGGGAGAGACCCAGTACTTC. Translated: CASSLVGGGETQYF.

The rearrangement links TRBV12-3 or TRBV12-4 to TRBJ2-7, with 10 bases matching TRBD2. Losses at the gene ends were 5 bases for V and 4 bases for J; bases not matched to a gene: 2. The CDR3 covers 13 residues. CDR3 region: CASSTTSGYEQYF. The CDR3 bases are TGTGCCAGCAGTACGACTAGCGGGTACGAGCAGTACTTC.

CDR3 nucleotide sequence: TGTGCCAGCAGCTTAGCGGGGGCAACTGGAAACACCATATATTTT. This sequence encodes CASSLAGATGNTIYF. The chain combines TRBV7-2 with TRBJ1-3; possible D gene TRBD1, 6 bases. Deletions cut 0 bases from V and 2 bases from J, with 8 bases between. The CDR3 extends over 15 amino acids. Germline V gives CDR1 SGHTA, CDR2 FQGNSA.

The CDR3 loop reads CASSLGFGGEHAYNEQFF. The CDR3 region has the DNA TGTGCCAGCAGCTTAGGGTTTGGGGGGGAGCACGCCTACAATGAGCAGTTCTTC. J is TRBJ2-1 and V is TRBV11-2; 7 positions agree with TRBD2. Germline V gives CDR1 SGHAT, CDR2 FQNNGV. V shed 1 base and J 2 bases; nucleotides not matched to a gene: 11. The CDR3 loop spans 18 amino acids.